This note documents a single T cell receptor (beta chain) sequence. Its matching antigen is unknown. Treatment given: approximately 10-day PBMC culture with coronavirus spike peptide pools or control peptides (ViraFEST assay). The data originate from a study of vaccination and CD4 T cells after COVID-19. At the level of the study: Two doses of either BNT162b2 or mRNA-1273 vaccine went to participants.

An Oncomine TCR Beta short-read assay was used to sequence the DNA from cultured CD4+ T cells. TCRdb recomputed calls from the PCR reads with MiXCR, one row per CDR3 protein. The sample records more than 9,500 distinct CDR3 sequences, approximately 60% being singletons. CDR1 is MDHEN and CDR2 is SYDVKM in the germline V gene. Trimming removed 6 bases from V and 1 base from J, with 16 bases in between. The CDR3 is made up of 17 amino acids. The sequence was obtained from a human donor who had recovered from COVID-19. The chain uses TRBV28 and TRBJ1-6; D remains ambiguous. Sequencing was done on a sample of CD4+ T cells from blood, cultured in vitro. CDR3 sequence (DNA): TGTGCCAGCAGCCCAGCCCTAGGGCCGTCCTATAATTCACCCCTCCACTTT. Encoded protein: CASSPALGPSYNSPLHF. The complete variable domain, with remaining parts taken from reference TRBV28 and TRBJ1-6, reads DVKVTQSSRYLVKRTGEKVFLECVQDMDHENMFWYRQDPGLGLRLIYFSYDVKMKEKGDIPEGYSVSREKKERFSLILESASTNQTSMYLCASSPALGPSYNSPLHFGNGTRLTVT.